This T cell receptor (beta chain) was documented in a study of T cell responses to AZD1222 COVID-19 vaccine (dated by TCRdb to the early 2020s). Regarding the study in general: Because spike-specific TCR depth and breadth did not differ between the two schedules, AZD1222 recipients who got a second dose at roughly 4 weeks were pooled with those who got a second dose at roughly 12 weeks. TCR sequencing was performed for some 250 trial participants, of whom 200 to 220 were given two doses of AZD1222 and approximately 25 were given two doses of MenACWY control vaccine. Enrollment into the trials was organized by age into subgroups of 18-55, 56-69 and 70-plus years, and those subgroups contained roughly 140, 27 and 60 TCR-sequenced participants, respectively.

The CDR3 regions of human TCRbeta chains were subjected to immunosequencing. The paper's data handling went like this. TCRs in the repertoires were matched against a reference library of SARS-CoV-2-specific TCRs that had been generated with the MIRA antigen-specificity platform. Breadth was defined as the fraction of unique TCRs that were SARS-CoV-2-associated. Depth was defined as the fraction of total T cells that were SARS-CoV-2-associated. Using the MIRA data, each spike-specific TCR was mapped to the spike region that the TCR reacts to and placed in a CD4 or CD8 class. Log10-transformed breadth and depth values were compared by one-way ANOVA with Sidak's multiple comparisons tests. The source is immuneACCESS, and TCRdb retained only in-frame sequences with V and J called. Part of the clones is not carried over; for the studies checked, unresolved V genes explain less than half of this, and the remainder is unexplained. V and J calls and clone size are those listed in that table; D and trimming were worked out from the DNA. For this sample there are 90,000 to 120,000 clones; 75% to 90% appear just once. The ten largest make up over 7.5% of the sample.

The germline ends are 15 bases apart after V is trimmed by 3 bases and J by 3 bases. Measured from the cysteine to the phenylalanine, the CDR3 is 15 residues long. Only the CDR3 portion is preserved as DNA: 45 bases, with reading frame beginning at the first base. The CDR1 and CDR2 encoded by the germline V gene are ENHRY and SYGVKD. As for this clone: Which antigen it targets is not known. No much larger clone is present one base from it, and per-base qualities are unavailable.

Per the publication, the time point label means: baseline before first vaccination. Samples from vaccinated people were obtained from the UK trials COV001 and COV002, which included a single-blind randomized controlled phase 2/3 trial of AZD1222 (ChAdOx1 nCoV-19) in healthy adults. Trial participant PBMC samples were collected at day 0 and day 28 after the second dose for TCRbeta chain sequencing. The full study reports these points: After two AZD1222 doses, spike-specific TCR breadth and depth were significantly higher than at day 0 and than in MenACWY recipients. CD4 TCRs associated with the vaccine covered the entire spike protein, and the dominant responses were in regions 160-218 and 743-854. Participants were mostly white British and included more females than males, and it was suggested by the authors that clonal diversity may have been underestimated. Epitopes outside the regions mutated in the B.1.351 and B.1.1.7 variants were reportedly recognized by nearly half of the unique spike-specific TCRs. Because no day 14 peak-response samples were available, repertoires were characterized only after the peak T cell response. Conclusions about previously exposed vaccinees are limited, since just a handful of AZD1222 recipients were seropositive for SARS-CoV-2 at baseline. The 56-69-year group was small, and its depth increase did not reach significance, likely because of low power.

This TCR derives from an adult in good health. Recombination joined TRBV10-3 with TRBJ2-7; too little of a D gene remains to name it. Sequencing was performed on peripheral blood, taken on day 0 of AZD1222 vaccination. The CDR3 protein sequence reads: CAISDNIGRVYEQYF. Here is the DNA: TGTGCCATCAGTGACAATATCGGTAGGGTCTACGAGCAGTACTTC.